The present T cell receptor beta chain was sequenced within a study of T cells in Graves' hyperthyroidism and ophthalmopathy. Pregnant or lactating patients were excluded, as were those with uncontrolled infection or other autoimmune disease. Authors of the study amplified TCR beta CDR3 regions from RNA transcripts. Using the HTBI primer set, a first-round RT-PCR was run on the TCR CDR3. Via MiXCR, TCRdb re-called the multiplex PCR reads, giving one row per CDR3 protein. The data hold about 520,000 distinct CDR3 sequences, with roughly a quarter observed a single time. The V end lost 4 bases, the J end lost 4 bases, and 12 bases lay between the germline ends. The CDR3 length is 14 residues. Looked up from germline, CDR1 is SGHKS and CDR2 is YYEKEE (reference sequence). This clonotype has more than one count but fewer than ten.

This chain links TRBV5-5 with TRBJ1-3; D is unclear. This sequence was found in a woman in her thirties with Graves' ophthalmopathy. The sample consisted of blood. CDR3 nucleotides: TGTGCCAGCAGCCGAGCCGGGCAGGGAAACACCATATATTTT. Translating gives CASSRAGQGNTIYF. The full variable domain, rest sourced from reference TRBV5-5 and TRBJ1-3, is DAGVTQSPTHLIKTRGQQVTLRCSPISGHKSVSWYQQVLGQGPQFIFQYYEKEERGRGNFPDRFSARQFPNYSSELNVNALLLGDSALYLCASSRAGQGNTIYFGEGSWLTVV.